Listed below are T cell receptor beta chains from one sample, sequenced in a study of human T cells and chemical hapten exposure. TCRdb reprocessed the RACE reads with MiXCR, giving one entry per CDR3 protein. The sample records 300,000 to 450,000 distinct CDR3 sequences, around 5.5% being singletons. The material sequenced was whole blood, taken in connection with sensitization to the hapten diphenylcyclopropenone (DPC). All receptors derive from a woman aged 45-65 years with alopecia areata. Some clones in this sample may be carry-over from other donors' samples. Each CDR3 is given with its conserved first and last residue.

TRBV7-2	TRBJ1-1	CASSFKAQGYTEAFF
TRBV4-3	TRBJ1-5	CASSQEQGSGQPQHF
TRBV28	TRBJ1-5	CASNLITGMGQPQHF
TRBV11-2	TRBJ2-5	CASSPQGPETQYF
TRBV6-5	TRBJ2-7	CASQGQVAEQYF
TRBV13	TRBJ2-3	CASSLGPAGGTDTQYF
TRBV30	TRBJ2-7	CAWSGNYEQYF
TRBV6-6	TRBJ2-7	CASSYEGRVQYF
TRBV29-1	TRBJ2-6	CSVLVLKTSGNSGANVLTF
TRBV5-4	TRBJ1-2	CATRSTGENYGYTF
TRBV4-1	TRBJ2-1	CASSPSSGNEQFF
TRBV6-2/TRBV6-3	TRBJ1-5	CASSYSSREAQPQHF
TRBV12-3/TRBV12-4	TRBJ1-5	CASSLPAPQPQHF
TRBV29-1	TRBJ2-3	CSVGPRTDTQYF
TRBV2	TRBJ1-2	CASSENREGAARGYTF
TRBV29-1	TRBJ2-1	CSVEGRGRMDEQFF
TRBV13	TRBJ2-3	CASRGGSSTDTQYF
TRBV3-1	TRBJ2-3	CASSQDPDSTDTQYF
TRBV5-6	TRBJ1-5	CASSLVRTNSGPQHF
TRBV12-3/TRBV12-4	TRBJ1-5	CASSSWGQPQHF
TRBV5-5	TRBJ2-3	CASSLGAIADTQYF
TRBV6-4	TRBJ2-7	CASSAGTVGPYEQYF
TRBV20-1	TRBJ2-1	CSALGQFLVNEQFF
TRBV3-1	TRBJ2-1	CASSQAAGTGGEGEQFF
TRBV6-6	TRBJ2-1	CATTPGQGTNEQFF
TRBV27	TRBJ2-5	CASSLRTSVLQETQYF
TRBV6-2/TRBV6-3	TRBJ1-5	CASRAGTGGPMGPQHF
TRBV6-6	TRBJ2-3	CASSYNSGPRTDTQYF
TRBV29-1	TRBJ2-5	CSVEIGQETQYF
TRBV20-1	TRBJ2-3	CSAKGGGNTDTQYF
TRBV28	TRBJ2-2	CASSLQGLAGRSGELFF
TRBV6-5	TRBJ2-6	CASSYSTPLTVSGANVLTF
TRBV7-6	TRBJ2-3	CASSLRLAGGPGDTQYF
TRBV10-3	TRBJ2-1	CAISGQDLSYNEQFF
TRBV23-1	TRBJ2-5	CASSQSELAGVKETQYF
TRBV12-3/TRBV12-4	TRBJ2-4	CASSRTDFSGRPAKNIQYF